This T cell receptor beta chain was identified during a study of technical replicates of blood from several donors. Assay: immunoSEQ multiplex PCR; the TCRdb copy retains only in-frame clones and omits some. The sample contains around 93,000 clones, approximately 95% of which appear only once. Germline assignment: CDR1 GTSNPN and CDR2 SVGIG (reference sequence). The CDR3 extends over 13 amino acids. Trimming cost V 3 bases and J 4 bases, with 9 bases left between them. The chain carries TRBV30 and TRBJ2-2; D perhaps matches TRBD2 (6 bases). This TCR was recovered from a human donor in good health. The specimen was T cells isolated from PBMCs. CDR3 nucleotide sequence: TGTGCCTGGAGACGGGGGAGCACCGGGGAGCTGTTTTTT. Translation gives CAWRRGSTGELFF.